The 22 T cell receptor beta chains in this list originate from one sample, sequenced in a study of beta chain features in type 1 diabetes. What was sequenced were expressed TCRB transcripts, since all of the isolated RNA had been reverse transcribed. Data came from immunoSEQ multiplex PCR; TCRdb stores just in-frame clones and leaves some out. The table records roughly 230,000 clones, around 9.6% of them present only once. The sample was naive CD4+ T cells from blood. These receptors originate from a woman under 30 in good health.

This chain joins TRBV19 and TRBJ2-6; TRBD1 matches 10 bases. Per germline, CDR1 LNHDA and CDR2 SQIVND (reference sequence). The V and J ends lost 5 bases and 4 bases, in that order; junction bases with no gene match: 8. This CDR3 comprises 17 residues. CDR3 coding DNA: TGTGCCAGTAGTCCTAGACAGGGGGCTGCAGGGGCCAACGTCCTGACTTTC. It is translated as CASSPRQGAAGANVLTF.

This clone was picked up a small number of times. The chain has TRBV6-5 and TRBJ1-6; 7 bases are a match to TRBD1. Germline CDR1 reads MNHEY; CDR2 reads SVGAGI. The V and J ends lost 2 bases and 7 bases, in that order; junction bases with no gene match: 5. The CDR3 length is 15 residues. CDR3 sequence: CASSYGGTENSPLHF. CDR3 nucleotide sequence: TGTGCCAGCAGTTACGGCGGGACAGAGAATTCACCCCTCCACTTT.

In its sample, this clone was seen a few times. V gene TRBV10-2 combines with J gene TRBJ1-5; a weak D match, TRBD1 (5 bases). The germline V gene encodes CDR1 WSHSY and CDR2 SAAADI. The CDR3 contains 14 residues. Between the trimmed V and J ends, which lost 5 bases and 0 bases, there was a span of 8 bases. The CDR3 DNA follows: TGCGCCAGCAGTCCAGGGTATAGCAATCAGCCCCAGCATTTT. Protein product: CASSPGYSNQPQHF.

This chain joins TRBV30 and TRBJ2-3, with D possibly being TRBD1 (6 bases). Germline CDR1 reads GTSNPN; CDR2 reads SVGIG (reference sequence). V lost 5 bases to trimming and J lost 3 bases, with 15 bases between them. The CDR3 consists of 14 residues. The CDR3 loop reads CAWGGKLFTDTQYF. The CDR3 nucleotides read TGTGCCTGGGGGGGCAAGCTGTTTACAGATACGCAGTATTTT.

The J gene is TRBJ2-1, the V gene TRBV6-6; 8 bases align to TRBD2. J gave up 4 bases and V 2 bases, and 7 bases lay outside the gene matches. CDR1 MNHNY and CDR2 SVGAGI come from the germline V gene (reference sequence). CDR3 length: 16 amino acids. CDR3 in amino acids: CASSYRLSGSYNEQFF. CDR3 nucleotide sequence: TGTGCCAGCAGTTACCGGCTAAGCGGGAGTTACAATGAGCAGTTCTTC.

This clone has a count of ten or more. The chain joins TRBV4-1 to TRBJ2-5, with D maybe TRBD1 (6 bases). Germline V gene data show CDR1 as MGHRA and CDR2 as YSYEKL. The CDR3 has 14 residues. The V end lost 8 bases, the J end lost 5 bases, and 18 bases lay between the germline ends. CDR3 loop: CASGVGSTGETQYF. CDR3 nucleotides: TGCGCCAGCGGAGTAGGTTCCACAGGGGAGACCCAGTACTTC.

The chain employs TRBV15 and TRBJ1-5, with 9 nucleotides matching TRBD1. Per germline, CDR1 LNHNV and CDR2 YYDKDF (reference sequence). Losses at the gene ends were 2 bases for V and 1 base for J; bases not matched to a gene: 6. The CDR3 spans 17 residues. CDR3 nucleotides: TGTGCCACCAGCAGATCATGGACAGGGGAGAGCAATCAGCCCCAGCATTTT. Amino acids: CATSRSWTGESNQPQHF. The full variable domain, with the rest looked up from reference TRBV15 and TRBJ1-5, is DAMVIQNPRYQVTQFGKPVTLSCSQTLNHNVMYWYQQKSSQAPKLLFHYYDKDFNNEADTPDNFQSRRPNTSFCFLDIRSPGLGDTAMYLCATSRSWTGESNQPQHFGDGTRLSIL.

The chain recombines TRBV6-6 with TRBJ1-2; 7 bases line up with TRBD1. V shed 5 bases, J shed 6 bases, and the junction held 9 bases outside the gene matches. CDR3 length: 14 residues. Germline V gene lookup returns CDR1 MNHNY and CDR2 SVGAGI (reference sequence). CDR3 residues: CASSPRQGIDGYTF. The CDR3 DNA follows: TGTGCCAGCAGTCCGCGACAGGGTATAGATGGCTACACCTTC.

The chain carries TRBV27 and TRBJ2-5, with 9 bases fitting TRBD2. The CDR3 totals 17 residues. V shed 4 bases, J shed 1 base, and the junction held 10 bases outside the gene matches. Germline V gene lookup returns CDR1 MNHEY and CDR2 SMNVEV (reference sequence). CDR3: CASSYKAGGLPQETQYF. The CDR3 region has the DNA TGTGCCAGCAGTTATAAGGCGGGGGGGCTCCCCCAAGAGACCCAGTACTTC.

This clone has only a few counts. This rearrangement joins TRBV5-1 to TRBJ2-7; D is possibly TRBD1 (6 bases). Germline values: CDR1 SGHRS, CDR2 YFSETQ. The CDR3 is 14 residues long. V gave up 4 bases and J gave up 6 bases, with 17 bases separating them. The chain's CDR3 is CASSAKAGVSEQYF. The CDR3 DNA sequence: TGCGCCAGCAGCGCGAAGGCAGGGGTTTCCGAGCAGTACTTC.

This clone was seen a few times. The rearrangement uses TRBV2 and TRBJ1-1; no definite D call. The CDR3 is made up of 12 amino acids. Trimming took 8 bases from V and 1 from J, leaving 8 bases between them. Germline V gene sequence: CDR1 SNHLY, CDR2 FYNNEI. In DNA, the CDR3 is TGTGCCAGCCAAAGAGAGAACACTGAAGCTTTCTTT. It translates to CASQRENTEAFF.

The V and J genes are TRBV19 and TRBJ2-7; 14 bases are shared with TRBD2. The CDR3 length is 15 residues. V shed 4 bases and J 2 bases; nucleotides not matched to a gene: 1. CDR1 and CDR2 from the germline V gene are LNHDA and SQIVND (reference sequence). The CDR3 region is CASSKGLAGAYEQYF. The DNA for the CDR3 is TGTGCCAGTAGTAAGGGACTAGCGGGAGCCTACGAGCAGTACTTC.

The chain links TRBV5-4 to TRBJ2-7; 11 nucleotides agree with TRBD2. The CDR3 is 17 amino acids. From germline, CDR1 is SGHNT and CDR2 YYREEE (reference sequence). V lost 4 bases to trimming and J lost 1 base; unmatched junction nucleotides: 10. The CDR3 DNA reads TGTGCCAGCAGCGGCCCCCCAGGGACTAGCGGATCCTACGAGCAGTACTTC. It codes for CASSGPPGTSGSYEQYF.

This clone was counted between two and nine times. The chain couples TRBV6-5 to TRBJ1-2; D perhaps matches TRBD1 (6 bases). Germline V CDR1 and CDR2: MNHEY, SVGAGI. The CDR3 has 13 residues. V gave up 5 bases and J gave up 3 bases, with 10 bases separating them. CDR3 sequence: CASSEDRDYGYTF. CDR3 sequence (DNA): TGTGCCAGCAGTGAGGACAGAGACTATGGCTACACCTTC.

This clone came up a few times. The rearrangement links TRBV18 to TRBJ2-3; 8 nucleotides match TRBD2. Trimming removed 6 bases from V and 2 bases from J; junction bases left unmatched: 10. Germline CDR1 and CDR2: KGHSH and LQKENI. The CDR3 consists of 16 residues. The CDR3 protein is CASSLSGSWLTDTQYF. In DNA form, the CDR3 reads TGTGCCAGCTCCCTCAGCGGGAGTTGGCTCACAGATACGCAGTATTTT.

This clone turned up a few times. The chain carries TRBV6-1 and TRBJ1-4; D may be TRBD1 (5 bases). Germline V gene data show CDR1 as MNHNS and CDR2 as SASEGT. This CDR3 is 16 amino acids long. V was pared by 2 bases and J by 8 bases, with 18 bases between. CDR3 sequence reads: CASSERGDSAGEKLFF. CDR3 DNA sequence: TGTGCCAGCAGTGAACGGGGGGACTCGGCGGGGGAAAAACTGTTTTTT.

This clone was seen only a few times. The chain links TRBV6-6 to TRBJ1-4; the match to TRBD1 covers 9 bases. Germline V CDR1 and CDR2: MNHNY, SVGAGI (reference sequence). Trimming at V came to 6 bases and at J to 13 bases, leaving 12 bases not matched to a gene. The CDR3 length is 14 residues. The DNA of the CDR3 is TGTGCCAGCAGCCCAGGACAGGGGAGTTATAGACTGTTTTTT. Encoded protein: CASSPGQGSYRLFF.

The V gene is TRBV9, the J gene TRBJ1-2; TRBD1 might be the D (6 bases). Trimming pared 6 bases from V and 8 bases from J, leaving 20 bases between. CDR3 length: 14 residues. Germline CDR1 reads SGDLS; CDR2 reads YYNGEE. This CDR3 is CASTKGGRGSGYTF. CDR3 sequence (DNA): TGTGCCAGCACTAAAGGAGGCAGGGGATCCGGCTACACCTTC.

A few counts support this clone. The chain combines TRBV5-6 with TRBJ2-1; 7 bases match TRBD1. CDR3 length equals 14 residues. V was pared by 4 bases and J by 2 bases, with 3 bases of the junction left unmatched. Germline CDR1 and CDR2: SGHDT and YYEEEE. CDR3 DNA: TGTGCCAGCAGCCGGACAGGAGCCTACAATGAGCAGTTCTTC. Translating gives CASSRTGAYNEQFF.

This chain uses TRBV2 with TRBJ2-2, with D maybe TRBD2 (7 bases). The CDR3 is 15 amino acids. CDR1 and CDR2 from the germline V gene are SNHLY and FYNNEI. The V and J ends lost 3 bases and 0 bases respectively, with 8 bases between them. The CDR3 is CASSERGPNTGELFF. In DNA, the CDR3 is TGTGCCAGCAGTGAGCGGGGGCCGAACACCGGGGAGCTGTTTTTT. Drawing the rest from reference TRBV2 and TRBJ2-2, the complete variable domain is EPEVTQTPSHQVTQMGQEVILRCVPISNHLYFYWYRQILGQKVEFLVSFYNNEISEKSEIFDDQFSVERPDGSNFTLKIRSTKLEDSAMYFCASSERGPNTGELFFGEGSRLTVL.

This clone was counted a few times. The CDR3 DNA reads as TGTGCCTGGAGTCAGGGGGTAACAGATACGCAGTATTTT. It specifies CAWSQGVTDTQYF. V gene TRBV30 combines with J gene TRBJ2-3; TRBD1 agrees at 7 bases. CDR1 is GTSNPN, CDR2 SVGIG, per germline (reference sequence). The junction had 2 bases not matched to a gene; V was cut back by 2 bases and J by 3 bases. The CDR3 contains 13 residues.

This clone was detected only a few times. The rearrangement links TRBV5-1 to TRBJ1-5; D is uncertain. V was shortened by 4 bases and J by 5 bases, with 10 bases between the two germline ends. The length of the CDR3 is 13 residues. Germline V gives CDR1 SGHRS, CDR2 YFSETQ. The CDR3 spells CASSAGAYQPQHF. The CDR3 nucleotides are TGCGCCAGCAGCGCCGGAGCTTATCAGCCCCAGCATTTT.